This T cell receptor beta chain was identified during a study of T cell changes during pregnancy in multiple sclerosis. Measured with immunoSEQ multiplex PCR; TCRdb has only the in-frame clones, and not every one. This repertoire shows some 48,000 clones, around 95% found once; its top ten account for around 6.4%. Trimming removed 1 base from V and 5 bases from J; junction bases left unmatched: 9. Germline V gives CDR1 MGHRA, CDR2 YSYEKL. The CDR3 consists of 16 residues. The J gene is TRBJ2-5, the V gene TRBV4-1; 8 bases are shared with TRBD1. The sequence was obtained from a female donor with multiple sclerosis, enrolled in a pregnancy study. The starting material was CD8+ T cells from peripheral blood mononuclear cells, obtained in the first trimester of pregnancy. CDR3 amino acids: CASSQVPQGAGETQYF. CDR3 DNA sequence: TGCGCCAGCAGCCAAGTGCCTCAGGGGGCAGGGGAGACCCAGTACTTC.